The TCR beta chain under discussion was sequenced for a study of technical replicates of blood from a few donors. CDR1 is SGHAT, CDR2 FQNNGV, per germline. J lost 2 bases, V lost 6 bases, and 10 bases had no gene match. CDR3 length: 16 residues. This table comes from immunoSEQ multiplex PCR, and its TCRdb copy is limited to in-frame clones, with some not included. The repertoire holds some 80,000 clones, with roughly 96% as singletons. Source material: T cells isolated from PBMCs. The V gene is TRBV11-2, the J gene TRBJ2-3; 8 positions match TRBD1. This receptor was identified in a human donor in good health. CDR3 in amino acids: CASSFPDREITDTQYF. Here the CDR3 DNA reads TGTGCCAGCAGTTTCCCGGACAGGGAGATCACAGATACGCAGTATTTT.